This T cell receptor beta chain was profiled in a study of blood T cell repertoires in COVID-19. Across the whole study: Samples of COVID-19 (acute and convalescent) were obtained from the United States, Italy and Spain.

The repertoire was sequenced with immunoSEQ multiplex PCR; TCRdb's copy has only in-frame clones and lacks some. Of about 100,000 clones in the sample, 70% to 90% were seen once. Trimming pared 5 bases from V and 1 base from J, leaving 14 bases between. In germline, CDR1 is LNHDA, CDR2 SQIVND (reference sequence). The CDR3 spans 15 residues. The sample was peripheral blood. The sequence was collected from a human donor in a cohort sampled during active COVID-19. V usage is TRBV19 and J usage is TRBJ1-1, with a tentative D call TRBD1 (6 bases). The chain's CDR3 is CASSLNRVGNTEAFF. CDR3 DNA sequence: TGTGCCAGTAGTCTCAACAGGGTCGGGAACACTGAAGCTTTCTTT.